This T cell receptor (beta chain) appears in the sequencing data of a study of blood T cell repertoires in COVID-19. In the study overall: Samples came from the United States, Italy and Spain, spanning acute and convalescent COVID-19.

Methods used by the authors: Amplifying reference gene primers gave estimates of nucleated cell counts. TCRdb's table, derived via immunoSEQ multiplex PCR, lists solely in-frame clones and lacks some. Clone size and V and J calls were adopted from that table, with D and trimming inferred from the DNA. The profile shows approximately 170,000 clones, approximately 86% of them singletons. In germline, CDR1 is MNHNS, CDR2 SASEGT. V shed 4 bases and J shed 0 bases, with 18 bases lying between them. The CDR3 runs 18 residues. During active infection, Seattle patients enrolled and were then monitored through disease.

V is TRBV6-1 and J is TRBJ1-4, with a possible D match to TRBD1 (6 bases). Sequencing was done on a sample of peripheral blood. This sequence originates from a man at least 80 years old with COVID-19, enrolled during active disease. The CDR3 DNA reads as TGTGCCAGCAGTGGACGTGCCGGGACAATCGCAACTAATGAAAAACTGTTTTTT. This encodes CASSGRAGTIATNEKLFF.